This entry features one T cell receptor (beta chain) sequence. The data were taken from a study of blood T cell repertoires in COVID-19. Trimming removed 3 bases from V and 8 bases from J, with 11 bases in between. Germline-derived CDR1 and CDR2 are MNHNS and SASEGT. CDR3 size: 14 residues. Per the original methods: Estimated nucleated cell counts came from reference gene primer amplification. Method: immunoSEQ multiplex PCR; TCRdb's copy keeps in-frame clones and lacks some. V, J and clone size are those of that table, while D and trimming were read from the DNA. The table records about 90,000 clones, around 85% of them present only once.

V is TRBV6-1 and J is TRBJ1-6, with D possibly matching TRBD1 (5 bases). The clonotype was recovered from a woman in her 70s with active or convalescent COVID-19. The source material was peripheral blood. The DNA of the CDR3 is TGTGCCAGCAGTGATTGGGGGGGTGATTCACCCCTCCACTTT. Translation: CASSDWGGDSPLHF.